This TCR beta chain was obtained from a study of naive and memory T cell subsets. Whole-study results and caveats: Gini index rose across naive, CM, EM and EMRA in CD4 and CD8. Possibly reflecting memory cells re-expressing CD45RA, a few larger clonotypes occurred in naive repertoires, especially CD8.

Germline V gene lookup returns CDR1 SGHDT and CDR2 YYEEEE. V lost 0 bases and J 1 base, leaving 14 bases between the germline ends. This CDR3 is built from 16 residues. With regard to this clonotype: Its antigen remains unidentified.

Both TRBC1 and TRBC2 were covered by a beta constant-region primer of two equimolar oligonucleotides. The ligated cDNA underwent four PCR rounds using SP2 and nested alpha and beta constant-region primers. MiXCR, run by TCRdb on the UMI-ligation and nested PCR reads, gives a single entry per CDR3 protein. The table has around 140,000 distinct CDR3 sequences, around 21% seen once. The clonotype comes from a human donor in good health. Sequenced sample: naive CD8+ T cells from blood. The V call is TRBV5-6, the J call TRBJ2-7; a weak D match, TRBD2 (6 bases). The CDR3, as DNA: TGTGCCAGCAGCTTGGTTGAAGGGGAGGTTTCCTACGAGCAGTACTTC. It translates to CASSLVEGEVSYEQYF.